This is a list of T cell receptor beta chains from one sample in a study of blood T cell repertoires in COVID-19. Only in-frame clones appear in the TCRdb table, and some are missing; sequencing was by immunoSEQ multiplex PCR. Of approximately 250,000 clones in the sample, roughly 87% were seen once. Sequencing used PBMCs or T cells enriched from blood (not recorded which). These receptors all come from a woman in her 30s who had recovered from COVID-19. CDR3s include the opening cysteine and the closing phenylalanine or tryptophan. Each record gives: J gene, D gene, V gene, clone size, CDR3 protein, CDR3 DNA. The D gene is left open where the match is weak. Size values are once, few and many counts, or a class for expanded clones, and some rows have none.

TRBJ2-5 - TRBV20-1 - CSASRGAVKETQYF TGCAGTGCTAGTCGGGGGGCGGTCAAGGAGACCCAGTACTTC
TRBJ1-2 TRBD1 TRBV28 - CASSFLRQGAGYTF TGTGCCAGCAGTTTCCTCAGGCAGGGGGCTGGCTACACCTTC
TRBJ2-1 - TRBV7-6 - CASSPLDEQFF TGTGCCAGCAGCCCATTAGATGAGCAGTTCTTC
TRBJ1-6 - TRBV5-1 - CASSLGGPLSSPLHF TGCGCCAGCAGCTTAGGAGGCCCTTTGAGTTCACCCCTCCACTTT
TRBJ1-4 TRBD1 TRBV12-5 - CAIPTGATNEKLFF TGTGCTATTCCAACAGGGGCAACTAATGAAAAACTGTTTTTT
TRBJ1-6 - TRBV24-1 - CATSDLTASRSPLHF TGTGCCACCAGTGATTTGACCGCGTCACGCTCACCCCTCCACTTT
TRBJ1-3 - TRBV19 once CASSGSGNTIYF TGTGCCAGTAGCGGCTCTGGAAACACCATATATTTT
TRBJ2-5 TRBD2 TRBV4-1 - CASRGGGAQETQYF TGCGCCAGCAGGGGCGGGGGAGCCCAAGAGACCCAGTACTTC
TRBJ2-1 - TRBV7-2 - CASSLGQNNEQFF TGTGCCAGCAGCTTAGGACAGAACAATGAGCAGTTCTTC
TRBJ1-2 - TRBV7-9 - CASSPGEIYGYTF TGTGCCAGCAGTCCTGGAGAGATCTATGGCTACACCTTC
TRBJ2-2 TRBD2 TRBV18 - CASSPLPISGRLMNTGELFF TGTGCCAGCTCACCTCTACCTATTAGCGGGAGGTTGATGAACACCGGGGAGCTGTTTTTT
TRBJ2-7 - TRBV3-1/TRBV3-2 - CASSLGETYYEQYF TGTGCCAGCAGCCTCGGGGAGACGTACTACGAGCAGTACTTC
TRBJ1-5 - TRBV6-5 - CASISRFSQPQHF TGTGCCAGCATCTCCAGGTTCAGCCAGCCCCAGCATTTT
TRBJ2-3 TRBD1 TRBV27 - CASSLSATWDSYTDTQYF TGTGCCAGCAGTTTATCGGCTACCTGGGACAGTTACACAGATACGCAGTATTTT
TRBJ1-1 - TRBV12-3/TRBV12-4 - CASSLAGEAFF TGTGCCAGCAGTTTAGCGGGCGAAGCTTTCTTT
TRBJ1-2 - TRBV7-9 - CASSLSSIGSYGYTF TGTGCCAGCAGCTTAAGTTCTATCGGGAGCTATGGCTACACCTTC
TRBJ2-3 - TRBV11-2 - CASRLARDTQYF TGTGCCAGCAGACTAGCTCGGGATACGCAGTATTTT
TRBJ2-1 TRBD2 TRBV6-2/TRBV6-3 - CASSPGTRSYNEQFF TGTGCCAGCAGTCCCGGGACTAGATCCTACAATGAGCAGTTCTTC
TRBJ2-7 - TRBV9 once CASSEGGASYEQYF TGTGCCAGCAGCGAAGGGGGTGCGTCCTACGAGCAGTACTTC
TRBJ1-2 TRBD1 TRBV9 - CASRQGAYGYTF TGTGCCAGCAGACAGGGGGCGTATGGCTACACCTTC
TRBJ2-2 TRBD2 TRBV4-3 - CASSQQGLAGGELFF TGCGCCAGCAGCCAGCAAGGACTAGCTGGCGGGGAGCTGTTTTTT
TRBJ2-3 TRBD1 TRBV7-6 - CASSLGTGGNTDTQYF TGTGCCAGCAGCTTAGGGACAGGGGGCAACACAGATACGCAGTATTTT
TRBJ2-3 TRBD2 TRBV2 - CASSDGSVAGGRADTQYF TGTGCCAGCAGTGATGGATCTGTAGCGGGGGGGCGCGCAGATACGCAGTATTTT
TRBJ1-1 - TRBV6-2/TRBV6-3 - CASSPVKGLNTEAFF TGTGCCAGCAGTCCGGTTAAGGGGTTGAACACTGAAGCTTTCTTT
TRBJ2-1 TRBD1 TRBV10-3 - CAISVGTGGVSNEQFF TGTGCCATCAGTGTGGGAACAGGGGGCGTTAGCAATGAGCAGTTCTTC
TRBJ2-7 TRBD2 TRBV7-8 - CASSPRLAGSYEQYF TGTGCCAGCAGCCCCCGACTAGCGGGGTCCTACGAGCAGTACTTC
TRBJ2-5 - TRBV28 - CASSSDRIKETQYF TGTGCCAGCAGTTCGGACAGAATCAAAGAGACCCAGTACTTC
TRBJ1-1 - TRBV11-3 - CASSLVSFRGQGSAFF TGTGCCAGCAGCTTAGTCTCTTTCCGGGGCCAGGGGTCGGCTTTCTTT
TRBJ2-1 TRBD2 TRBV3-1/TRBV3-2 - CASSQLAGAGNEQFF TGTGCCAGCAGCCAACTAGCGGGAGCCGGCAATGAGCAGTTCTTC
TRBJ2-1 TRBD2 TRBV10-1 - CASSEWLAGDNEQFF TGCGCCAGCAGTGAGTGGCTAGCGGGAGACAATGAGCAGTTCTTC
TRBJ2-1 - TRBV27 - CASSPRGIPYNEQFF TGTGCCAGCAGTCCCCGGGGGATCCCCTACAATGAGCAGTTCTTC
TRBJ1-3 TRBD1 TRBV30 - CACPRQGAGNTIYF TGTGCCTGCCCAAGACAGGGGGCTGGAAACACCATATATTTT
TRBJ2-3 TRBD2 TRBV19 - CATAESGWLAGVTDTQYF TGTGCCACCGCCGAGTCGGGGTGGCTAGCGGGAGTCACAGATACGCAGTATTTT
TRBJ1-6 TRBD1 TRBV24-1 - CATTRQGALESYNSPLHF TGTGCCACCACACGCCAGGGGGCTTTAGAATCCTATAATTCACCCCTCCACTTT
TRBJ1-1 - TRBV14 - CASSHMTGGNTEAFF TGTGCCAGCAGCCATATGACAGGAGGAAACACTGAAGCTTTCTTT
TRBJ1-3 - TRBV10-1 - CASSEDRTFSGNTIYF TGCGCCAGCAGTGAGGACAGGACCTTCTCTGGAAACACCATATATTTT
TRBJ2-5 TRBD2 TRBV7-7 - CASSFGLAGLGTQYF TGTGCCAGCAGCTTCGGACTAGCGGGATTAGGGACCCAGTACTTC
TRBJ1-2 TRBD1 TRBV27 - CASTAGTGYGYTF TGTGCCAGCACCGCCGGGACAGGCTATGGCTACACCTTC
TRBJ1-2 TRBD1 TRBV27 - CASSYAGQRVSRGYTF TGTGCCAGCAGTTATGCGGGACAGAGGGTTTCCCGAGGCTACACCTTC
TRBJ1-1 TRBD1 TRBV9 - CASSVGQGANTEAFF TGTGCCAGCAGCGTAGGACAGGGGGCCAACACTGAAGCTTTCTTT
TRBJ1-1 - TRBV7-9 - CASSFQDTEAFF TGTGCCAGCAGCTTCCAGGACACTGAAGCTTTCTTT
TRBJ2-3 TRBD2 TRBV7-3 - CASSLERGRTDTQYF TGTGCCAGCAGCCTGGAGCGGGGTCGCACAGATACGCAGTATTTT